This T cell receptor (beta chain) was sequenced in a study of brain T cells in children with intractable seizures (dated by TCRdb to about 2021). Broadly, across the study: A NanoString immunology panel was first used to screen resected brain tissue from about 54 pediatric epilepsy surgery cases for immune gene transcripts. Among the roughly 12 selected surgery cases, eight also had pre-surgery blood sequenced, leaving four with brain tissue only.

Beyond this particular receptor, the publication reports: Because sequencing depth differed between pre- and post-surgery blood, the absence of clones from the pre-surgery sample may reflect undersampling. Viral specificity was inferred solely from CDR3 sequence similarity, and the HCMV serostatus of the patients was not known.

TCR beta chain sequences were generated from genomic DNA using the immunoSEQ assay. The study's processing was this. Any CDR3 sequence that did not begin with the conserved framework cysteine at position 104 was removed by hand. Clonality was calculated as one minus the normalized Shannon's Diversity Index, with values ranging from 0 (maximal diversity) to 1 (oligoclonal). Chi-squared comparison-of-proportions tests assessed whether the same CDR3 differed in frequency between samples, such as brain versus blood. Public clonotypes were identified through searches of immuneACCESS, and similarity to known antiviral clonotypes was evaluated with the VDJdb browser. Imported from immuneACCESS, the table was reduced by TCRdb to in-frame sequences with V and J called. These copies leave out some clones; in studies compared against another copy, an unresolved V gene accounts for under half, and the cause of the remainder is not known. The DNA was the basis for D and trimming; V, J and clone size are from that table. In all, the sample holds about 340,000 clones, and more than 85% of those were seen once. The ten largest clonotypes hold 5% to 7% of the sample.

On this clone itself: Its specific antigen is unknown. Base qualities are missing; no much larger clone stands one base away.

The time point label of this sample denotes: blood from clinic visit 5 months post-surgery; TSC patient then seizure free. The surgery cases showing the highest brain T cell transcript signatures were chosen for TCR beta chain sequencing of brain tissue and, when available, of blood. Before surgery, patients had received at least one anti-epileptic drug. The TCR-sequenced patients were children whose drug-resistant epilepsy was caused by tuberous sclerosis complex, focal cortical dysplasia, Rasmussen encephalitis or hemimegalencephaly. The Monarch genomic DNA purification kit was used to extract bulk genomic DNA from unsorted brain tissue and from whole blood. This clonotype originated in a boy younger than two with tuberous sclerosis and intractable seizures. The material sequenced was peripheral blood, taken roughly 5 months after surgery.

In nucleotides, the sequence is TGTGCCAGCAGTATATCCCAGAATTCACCCCTCCACTTT. This encodes CASSISQNSPLHF. The chain is assembled from TRBV2 and TRBJ1-6, with no reliable assignment of the D segment. At the junction V is shortened by 5 bases and J by 7 bases, with 9 bases in between. The CDR3, from cysteine to phenylalanine, totals 13 residues. This entry keeps only the CDR3 DNA: 39 bases, framed from base 1. Taken from the germline V gene, the CDR1 and CDR2 loops are SNHLY and FYNNEI.